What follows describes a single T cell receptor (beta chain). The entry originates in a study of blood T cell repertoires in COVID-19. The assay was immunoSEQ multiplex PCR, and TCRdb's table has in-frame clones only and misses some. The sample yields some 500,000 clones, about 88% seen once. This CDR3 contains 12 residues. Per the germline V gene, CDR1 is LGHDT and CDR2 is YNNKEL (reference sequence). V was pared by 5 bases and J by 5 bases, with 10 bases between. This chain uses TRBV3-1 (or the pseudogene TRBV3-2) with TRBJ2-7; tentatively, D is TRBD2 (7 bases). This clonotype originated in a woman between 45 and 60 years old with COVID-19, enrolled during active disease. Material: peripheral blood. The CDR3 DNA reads TGTGCCAGCAGCAGGGGGGGCGACGAGCAGTACTTC. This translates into CASSRGGDEQYF.